Included here is one T cell receptor beta chain sequence, with context. Its antigen is not known. CDR1 DFQATT and CDR2 SNEGSKA come from the germline V gene (reference sequence). The ends lost 0 bases at V and 8 bases at J; junction bases unmatched: 10. The CDR3 spans 15 residues. The data were taken from a study of yellow fever vaccine responses in identical twins. General observations from the study: Twins reportedly mounted vaccine T cell responses that seemed partly convergent, partly personalized.

Using its own MiXCR run on the RT-PCR reads, TCRdb lists one record per CDR3 protein. The sample lists roughly 6,900 distinct CDR3 sequences; 70% to 90% were seen once. This receptor was identified in a woman between 18 and 30 years old who received the yellow fever vaccine. The material was T cells from blood (PBMCs), unsorted or a sorted subset (not recorded which), obtained before or after yellow fever vaccination (not recorded which). The gene calls are TRBV20-1 and TRBJ2-4, with 7 positions matching TRBD1. The chain's CDR3 is CSARDQGVGSDIQYF. The CDR3 nucleotides read TGCAGTGCTAGAGATCAGGGGGTAGGGTCGGACATTCAGTACTTC.